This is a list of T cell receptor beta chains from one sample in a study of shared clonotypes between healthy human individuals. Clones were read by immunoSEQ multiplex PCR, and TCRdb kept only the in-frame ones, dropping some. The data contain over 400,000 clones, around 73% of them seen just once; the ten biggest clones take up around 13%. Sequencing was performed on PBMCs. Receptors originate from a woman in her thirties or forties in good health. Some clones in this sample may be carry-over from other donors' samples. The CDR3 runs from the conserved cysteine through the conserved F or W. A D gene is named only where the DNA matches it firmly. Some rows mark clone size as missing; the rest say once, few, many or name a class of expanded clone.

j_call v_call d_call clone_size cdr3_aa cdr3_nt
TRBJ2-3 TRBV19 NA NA CASKERTTTIGTDTQYF TGTGCCAGCAAGGAGCGGACCACGACTATAGGGACAGATACGCAGTATTTT
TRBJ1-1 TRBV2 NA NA CASSVSSVVAEAFF TGTGCCAGCAGTGTAAGTAGCGTAGTCGCTGAAGCTTTCTTT
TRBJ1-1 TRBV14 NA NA CASSPLGADTEAFF TGTGCCAGCAGCCCCCTTGGCGCAGACACTGAAGCTTTCTTT
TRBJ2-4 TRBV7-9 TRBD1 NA CASSFGDRVAKNIQYF TGTGCCAGCAGCTTCGGAGACAGGGTGGCCAAAAACATTCAGTACTTC
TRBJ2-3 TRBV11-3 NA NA CASSSTGTWADTQYF TGTGCCAGCAGCTCCACCGGGACTTGGGCAGATACGCAGTATTTT
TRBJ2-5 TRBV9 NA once CASSASPGGGETQYF TGTGCCAGCAGCGCCTCTCCGGGTGGGGGAGAGACCCAGTACTTC
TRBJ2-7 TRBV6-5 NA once CASTTRGSYEQYF TGTGCCAGCACCACAAGGGGTTCCTACGAGCAGTACTTC
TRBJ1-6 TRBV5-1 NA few CASSFGPSGDRNSYNSPLHF TGCGCCAGCAGCTTTGGACCCAGCGGTGACAGGAACTCCTATAATTCACCCCTCCACTTT
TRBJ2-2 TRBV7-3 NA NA CASNPLRGIGTGELFF TGTGCCAGCAACCCACTACGGGGGATCGGAACCGGGGAGCTGTTTTTT
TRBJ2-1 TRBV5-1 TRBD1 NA CASSLWTGKNEQFF TGCGCCAGCAGCTTATGGACAGGGAAGAATGAGCAGTTCTTC
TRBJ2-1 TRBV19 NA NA CASTPGPSGEQFF TGTGCCAGTACGCCCGGGCCGTCAGGTGAGCAGTTCTTC
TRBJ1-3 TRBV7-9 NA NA CASSRPLGGAGNTIYF TGTGCCAGCAGCCGCCCTTTAGGGGGAGCTGGAAACACCATATATTTT
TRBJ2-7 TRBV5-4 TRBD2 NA CASSRGTSGRVTFYEQYF TGTGCCAGCAGCCGCGGGACTAGCGGGAGGGTTACATTCTACGAGCAGTACTTC
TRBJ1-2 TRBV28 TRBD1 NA CASSPTGSNYGYTF TGTGCCAGCAGCCCGACAGGGAGCAACTATGGCTACACCTTC
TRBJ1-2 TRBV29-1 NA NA CSVQGIENYGYTF TGCAGCGTTCAGGGGATAGAGAACTATGGCTACACCTTC
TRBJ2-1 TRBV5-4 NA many CASSLVPEAYNEQFF TGTGCCAGCAGCTTAGTTCCAGAGGCCTACAATGAGCAGTTCTTC
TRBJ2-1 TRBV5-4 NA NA CASSLVNQNNEQFF TGTGCCAGCAGCTTGGTGAACCAGAACAATGAGCAGTTCTTC
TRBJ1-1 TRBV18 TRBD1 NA CASSPDRGTEAFF TGTGCCAGCTCACCGGACAGGGGCACTGAAGCTTTCTTT
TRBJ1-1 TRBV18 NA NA CASSKSGEYAEAFF TGTGCCAGCTCCAAAAGTGGGGAGTACGCTGAAGCTTTCTTT
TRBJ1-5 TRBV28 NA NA CAIQGRNQPQHF TGTGCCATCCAGGGTCGCAATCAGCCCCAGCATTTT